The T cell receptor beta chain described here comes from a study of shared clonotypes between healthy human individuals (dated by TCRdb to 2019 to 2021). Notes on the research overall: The cohort included three men and two women between 18 and 49 years of age. Per donor, three plates each were used for CD4 naive and CD4 memory, two for CD8 naive, and one for CD8 memory. Blood TCR repertoires of five healthy adults were deeply sequenced to estimate repertoire size and the extent of clonotype sharing between individuals. Libraries were prepared and TCR repertoires were sequenced by different laboratories using diverse techniques, in order to increase sequencing depth and limit assay-specific biases. Per donor, leukapheresis produced somewhere between about 0.9 and 10 billion PBMCs. Findings and caveats that apply to the study as a whole: Only blood was sampled, and tissue TCR repertoires likely differ from those in blood. Pairwise subsampling indicated that sequencing depth was expected to affect the degree of clonotype sharing among donors. The genetic and exposure-history diversity represented was limited by the small number of donors. When a few donors were compared, the shared fraction of clonotypes was around 5% for naive CD4, around 3.5% for naive CD8, roughly 2.5% for memory CD4, and 0.3% to 0.5% for memory CD8. Estimated clonotype richness was generally larger for naive than for memory subsets. Higher generation probabilities were observed for clonotypes shared by all four sorted-subset donors than for non-shared clonotypes. Incomplete sequencing was indicated by rarefaction of sorted-subset datasets, despite the large sequencing depth.

From the cysteine through the phenylalanine, the CDR3 covers 17 amino acids. Here the CDR3 DNA is all that survives: 51 bases in frame from base 1. Looking up the germline V gene yields CDR1 SGHNT and CDR2 YENEEA. Trimming accounts for 5 bases at V and 0 bases at J, while the number of junction bases matched to no gene is 6. With respect to this clone: Its cognate antigen has yet to be identified. No qualities accompany the bases; no much larger clone lies one base away.

TCR CDR3 regions were amplified from genomic DNA by multiplex PCR using the deep immunoSEQ assay. Genomic DNA extracted from each cell subset was distributed evenly over all wells of several immunoSEQ 96-well plates, and each plate served as one replicate. For sorted subsets, around 0.2 ug genomic DNA, equal to some 28,000 T cell genomes, was loaded into each replicate PCR. The purified libraries were quantified using a Qubit 3.0 fluorometer, sized with a Bioanalyzer 2100, and then quantified again using the KAPA Library Quantification kit. A separate single-read 150-cycle Illumina NextSeq 550 flow cell was used to sequence each immunoSEQ 96-well plate. Concerning the study's data processing: Because the immunoSEQ output included only junctional sequences and no quality scores, the filtering could not be the same as the filtering used for full-length reads. To assign V/J genes and CDR3, sequences were annotated against IMGT germline references using PyIR, a Python wrapper for IgBLAST v1.9. Reads with weak V/J assignments (E-value above 1e-6), missing CDR3, stop codons, out-of-frame junctions, or ambiguous translated residues were removed. V3J clonotypes were defined as sequences sharing the same inferred V gene, J gene, and CDR3 amino acid sequence. To compute the percentage overlap between repertoires, the number of shared unique clonotypes was divided by the size of the smaller repertoire. Repertoire richness was assessed with RTK rarefaction, the Chao1 estimator, and Recon v2.1 estimates of unobserved clonotypes. Generation probabilities were computed with OLGA for all TCRbeta clonotypes obtained by the gDNA method from several donors. TCRdb holds this immuneACCESS table with in-frame rearrangements only. Some clones are missing; in checked studies, unresolved V genes explain under half, and the rest has no known cause. V and J calls and clone size are those listed in that table; D and trimming were worked out from the DNA. The sample table lists approximately 2.4 million clones, approximately 94% of them with a count of one. The top ten clonotypes cover roughly 0.13% of the sample.

The donors were healthy, HIV-negative adults who had no recently reported acute infections or vaccinations. All donors were Caucasian adults living in Nashville, Tennessee, USA. CD4+ T cells were enriched by magnetic negative selection; naive cells were then positively selected on CD45RA, and the negative fraction formed the memory subset. After blood collection by leukapheresis, PBMCs were isolated using Ficoll-Histopaque density gradient centrifugation and then cryopreserved in the vapor phase of liquid nitrogen. Purity and quantity of every magnetically sorted T cell population were checked by analytical flow cytometry. Genomic DNA was isolated from each sorted fraction and quantified by UV absorbance on a Nanodrop 2000c.

The sample consisted of naive CD4+ T cells sorted from blood. The sample's cell subset or site, from its label and the paper: CD45RA+ positively selected. The receptor chain draws on TRBV11-3 and TRBJ2-7; the central 14 bases match TRBD2. The sequence derives from a man younger than 30 in good health. The CDR3 corresponds to CASSAGLAGANSYEQYF. The DNA reads TGTGCCAGCAGCGCGGGACTAGCGGGAGCTAACTCCTACGAGCAGTACTTC. Beyond the CDR3, the reference TRBV11-3 and TRBJ2-7 genes provide the residues; the full variable domain reads: EAGVVQSPRYKIIEKKQPVAFWCNPISGHNTLYWYLQNLGQGPELLIRYENEEAVDDSQLPKDRFSAERLKGVDSTLKIQPAELGDSAVYLCASSAGLAGANSYEQYFGPGTRLTVT.